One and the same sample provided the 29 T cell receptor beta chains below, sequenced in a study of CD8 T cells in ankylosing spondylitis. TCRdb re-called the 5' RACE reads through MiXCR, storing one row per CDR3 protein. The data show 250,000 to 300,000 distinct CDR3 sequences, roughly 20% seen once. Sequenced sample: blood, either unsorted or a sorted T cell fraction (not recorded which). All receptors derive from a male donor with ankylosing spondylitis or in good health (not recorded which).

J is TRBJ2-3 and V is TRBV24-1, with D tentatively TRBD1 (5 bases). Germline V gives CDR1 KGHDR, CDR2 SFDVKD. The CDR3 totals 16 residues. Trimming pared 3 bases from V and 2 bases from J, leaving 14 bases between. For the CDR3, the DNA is TGTGCCACCAGTGATGTGACAGTCCCCTTCACAGATACGCAGTATTTT. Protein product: CATSDVTVPFTDTQYF.

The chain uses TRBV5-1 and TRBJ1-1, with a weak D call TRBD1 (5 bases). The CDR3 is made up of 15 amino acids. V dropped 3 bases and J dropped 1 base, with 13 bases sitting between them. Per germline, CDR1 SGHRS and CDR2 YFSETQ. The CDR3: CASSSKTAANTEAFF. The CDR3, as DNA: TGCGCCAGCAGCTCAAAGACAGCCGCGAACACTGAAGCTTTCTTT.

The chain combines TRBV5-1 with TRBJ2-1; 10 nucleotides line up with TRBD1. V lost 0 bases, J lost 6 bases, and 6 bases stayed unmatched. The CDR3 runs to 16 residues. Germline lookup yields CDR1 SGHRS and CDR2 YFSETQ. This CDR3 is CASSLGDRGRVNEQFF. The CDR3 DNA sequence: TGCGCCAGCAGCTTGGGCGACAGGGGGCGCGTCAATGAGCAGTTCTTC. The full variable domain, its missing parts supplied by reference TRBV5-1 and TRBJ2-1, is KAGVTQTPRYLIKTRGQQVTLSCSPISGHRSVSWYQQTPGQGLQFLFEYFSETQRNKGNFPGRFSGRQFSNSRSEMNVSTLELGDSALYLCASSLGDRGRVNEQFFGPGTRLTVL.

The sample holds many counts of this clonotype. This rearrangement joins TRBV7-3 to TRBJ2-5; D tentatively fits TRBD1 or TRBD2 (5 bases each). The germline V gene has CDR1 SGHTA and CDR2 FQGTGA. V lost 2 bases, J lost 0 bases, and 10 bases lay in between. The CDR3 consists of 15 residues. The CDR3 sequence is CASSLFGANQETQYF. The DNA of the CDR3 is TGTGCCAGCAGCTTATTCGGGGCCAACCAAGAGACCCAGTACTTC.

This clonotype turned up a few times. The CDR3 sequence: CASSYLLNNEQFF. CDR3 sequence (DNA): TGTGCCAGCAGTTACTTACTGAACAATGAGCAGTTCTTC. This chain connects TRBV6-5 to TRBJ2-1; unclear D gene. Trimming removed 1 base at V and 5 bases at J, with 6 bases between. Germline V gene data show CDR1 as MNHEY and CDR2 as SVGAGI. CDR3 length: 13 residues.

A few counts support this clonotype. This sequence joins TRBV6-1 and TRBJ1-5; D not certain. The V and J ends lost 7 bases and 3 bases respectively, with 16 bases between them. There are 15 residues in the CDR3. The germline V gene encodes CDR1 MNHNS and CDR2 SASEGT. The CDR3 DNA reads TGTGCCAGCATCCAAACTGGAGGGCTCAATCAGCCCCAGCATTTT. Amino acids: CASIQTGGLNQPQHF.

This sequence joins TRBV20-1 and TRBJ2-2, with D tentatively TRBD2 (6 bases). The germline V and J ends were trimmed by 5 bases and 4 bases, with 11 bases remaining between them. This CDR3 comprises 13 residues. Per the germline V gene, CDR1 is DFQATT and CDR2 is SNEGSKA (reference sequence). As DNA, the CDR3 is TGCAGTGCTGTTCTTAGCGGCACCGGGGAGCTGTTTTTT. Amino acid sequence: CSAVLSGTGELFF.

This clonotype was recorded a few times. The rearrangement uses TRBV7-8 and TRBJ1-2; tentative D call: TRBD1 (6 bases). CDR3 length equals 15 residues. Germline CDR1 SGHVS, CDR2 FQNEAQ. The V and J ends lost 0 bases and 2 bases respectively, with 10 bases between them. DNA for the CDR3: TGTGCCAGCAGCTTAGCTCGGACAGCGAACTATGGCTACACCTTC. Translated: CASSLARTANYGYTF.

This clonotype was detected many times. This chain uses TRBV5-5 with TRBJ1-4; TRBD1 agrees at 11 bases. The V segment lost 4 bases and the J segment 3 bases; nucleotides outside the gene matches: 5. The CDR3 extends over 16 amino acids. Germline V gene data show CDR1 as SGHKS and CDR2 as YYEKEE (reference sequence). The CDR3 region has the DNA TGTGCCAGCAGCCACGGACAGGGGGCAGCTAATGAAAAACTGTTTTTT. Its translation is CASSHGQGAANEKLFF. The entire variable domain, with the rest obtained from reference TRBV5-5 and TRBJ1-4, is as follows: DAGVTQSPTHLIKTRGQQVTLRCSPISGHKSVSWYQQVLGQGPQFIFQYYEKEERGRGNFPDRFSARQFPNYSSELNVNALLLGDSALYLCASSHGQGAANEKLFFGSGTQLSVL.

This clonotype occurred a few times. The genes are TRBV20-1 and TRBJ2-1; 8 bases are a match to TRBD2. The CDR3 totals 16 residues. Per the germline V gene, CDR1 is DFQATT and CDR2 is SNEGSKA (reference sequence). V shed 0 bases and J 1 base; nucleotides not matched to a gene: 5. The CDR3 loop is CSARDRRGGSYNEQFF. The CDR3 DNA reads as TGCAGTGCTAGAGATCGACGGGGGGGATCCTACAATGAGCAGTTCTTC.

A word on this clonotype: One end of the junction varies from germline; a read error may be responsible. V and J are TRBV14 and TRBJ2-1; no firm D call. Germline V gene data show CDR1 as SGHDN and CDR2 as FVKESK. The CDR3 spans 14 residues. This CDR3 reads CASSQVVSSNEQFF. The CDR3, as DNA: TGTGCCAGCAGCCAAGTAGTGTCCTCCAATGAGCAGTTCTTC. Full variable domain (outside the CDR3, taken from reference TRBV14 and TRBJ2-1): EAGVTQFPSHSVIEKGQTVTLRCDPISGHDNLYWYRRVMGKEIKFLLHFVKESKQDESGMPNNRFLAERTGGTYSTLKVQPAELEDSGVYFCASSQVVSSNEQFFGPGTRLTVL.

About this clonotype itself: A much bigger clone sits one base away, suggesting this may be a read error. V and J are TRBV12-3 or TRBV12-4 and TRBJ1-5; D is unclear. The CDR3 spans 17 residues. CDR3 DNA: TGTGTCAGCAGTTCCCACGCCCGGCTCCGAGGCAATCAGCCCCAGCATTTT. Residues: CVSSSHARLRGNQPQHF.

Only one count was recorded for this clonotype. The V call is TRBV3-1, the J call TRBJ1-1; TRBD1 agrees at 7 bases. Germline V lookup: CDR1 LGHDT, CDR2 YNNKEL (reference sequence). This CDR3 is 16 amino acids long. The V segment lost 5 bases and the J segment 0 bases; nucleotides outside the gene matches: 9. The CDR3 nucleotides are TGTGCCAGCAGCATCCGACAGGGAGCCCTGAACACTGAAGCTTTCTTT. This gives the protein CASSIRQGALNTEAFF.

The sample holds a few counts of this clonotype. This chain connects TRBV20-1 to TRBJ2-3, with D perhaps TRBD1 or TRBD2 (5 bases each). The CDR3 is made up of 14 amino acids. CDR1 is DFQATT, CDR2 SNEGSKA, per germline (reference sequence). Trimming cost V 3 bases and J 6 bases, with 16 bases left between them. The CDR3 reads CSAREPRGRDTQYF. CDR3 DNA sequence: TGCAGTGCTAGGGAACCACGGGGCCGGGATACGCAGTATTTT.

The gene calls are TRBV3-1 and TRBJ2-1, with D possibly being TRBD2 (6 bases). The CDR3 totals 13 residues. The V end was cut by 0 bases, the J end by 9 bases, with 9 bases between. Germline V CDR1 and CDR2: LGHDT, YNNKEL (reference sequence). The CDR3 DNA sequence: TGTGCCAGCAGCCAAGATATGCGGGGTGAGCAGTTCTTC. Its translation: CASSQDMRGEQFF.

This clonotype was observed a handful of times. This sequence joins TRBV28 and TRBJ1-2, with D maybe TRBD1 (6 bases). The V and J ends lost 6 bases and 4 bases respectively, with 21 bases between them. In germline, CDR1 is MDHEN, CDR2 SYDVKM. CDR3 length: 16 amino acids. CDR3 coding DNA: TGTGCCAGCAGATCGACAGGCGGCTTGGGTCTCTATGGCTACACCTTC. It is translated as CASRSTGGLGLYGYTF.

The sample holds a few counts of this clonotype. The CDR3 coding sequence is TGTGCCAGCAGCCAGTCTAGCTCCTACAATGAGCAGTTCTTC. Encoded protein: CASSQSSSYNEQFF. This rearrangement joins TRBV4-2 to TRBJ2-1; D remains ambiguous. The germline V gene encodes CDR1 LGHNA and CDR2 YNFKEQ. CDR3 size: 14 residues. V was trimmed by 3 bases and J by 0 bases, leaving 6 bases between them.

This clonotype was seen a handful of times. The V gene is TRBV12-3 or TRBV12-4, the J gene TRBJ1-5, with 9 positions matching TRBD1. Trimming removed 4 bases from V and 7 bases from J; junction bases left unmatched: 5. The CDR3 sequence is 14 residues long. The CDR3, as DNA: TGTGCCAGCAGTTACAGGGGGCTAGGGCAGCCCCAGCATTTT. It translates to CASSYRGLGQPQHF.

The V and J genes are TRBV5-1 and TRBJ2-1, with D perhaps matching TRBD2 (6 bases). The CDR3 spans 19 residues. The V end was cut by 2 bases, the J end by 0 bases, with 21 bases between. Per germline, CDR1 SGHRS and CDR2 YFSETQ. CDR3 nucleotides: TGCGCCAGCAGCTTCCCGGACGGGGGAGAGACCAGCTCCTACAATGAGCAGTTCTTC. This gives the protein CASSFPDGGETSSYNEQFF. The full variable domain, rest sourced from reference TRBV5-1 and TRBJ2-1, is KAGVTQTPRYLIKTRGQQVTLSCSPISGHRSVSWYQQTPGQGLQFLFEYFSETQRNKGNFPGRFSGRQFSNSRSEMNVSTLELGDSALYLCASSFPDGGETSSYNEQFFGPGTRLTVL.

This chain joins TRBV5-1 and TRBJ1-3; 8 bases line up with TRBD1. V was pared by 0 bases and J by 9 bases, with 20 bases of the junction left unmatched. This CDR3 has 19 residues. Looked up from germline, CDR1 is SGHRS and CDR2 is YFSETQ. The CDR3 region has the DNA TGCGCCAGCAGCTTGGGCCACCTCGGGACAGGACAGTCCACGGGCACCATATATTTT. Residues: CASSLGHLGTGQSTGTIYF.

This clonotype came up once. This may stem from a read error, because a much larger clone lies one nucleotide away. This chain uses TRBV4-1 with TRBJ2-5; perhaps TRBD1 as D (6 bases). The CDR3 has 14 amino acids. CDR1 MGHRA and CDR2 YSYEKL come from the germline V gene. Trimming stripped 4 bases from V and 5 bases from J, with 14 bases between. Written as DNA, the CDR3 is TGCGCCAGCAGCCGAGAGCAGGGGTGGGAGACCCAGTACTTC. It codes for CASSREQGWETQYF.

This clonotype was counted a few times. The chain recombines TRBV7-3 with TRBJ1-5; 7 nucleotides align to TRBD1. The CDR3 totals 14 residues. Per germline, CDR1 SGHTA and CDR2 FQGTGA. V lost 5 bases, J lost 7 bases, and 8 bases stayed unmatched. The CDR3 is CASSRRGQGQPQHF. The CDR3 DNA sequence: TGTGCCAGCAGCAGGAGGGGGCAAGGACAGCCCCAGCATTTT.

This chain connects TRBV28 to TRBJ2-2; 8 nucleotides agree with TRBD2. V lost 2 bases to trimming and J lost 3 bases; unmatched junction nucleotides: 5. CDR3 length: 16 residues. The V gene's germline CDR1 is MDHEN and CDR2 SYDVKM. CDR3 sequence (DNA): TGTGCCAGCAGTTTAATAAGCGGGGGCCACACCGGGGAGCTGTTTTTT. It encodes CASSLISGGHTGELFF. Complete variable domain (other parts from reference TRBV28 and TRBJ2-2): DVKVTQSSRYLVKRTGEKVFLECVQDMDHENMFWYRQDPGLGLRLIYFSYDVKMKEKGDIPEGYSVSREKKERFSLILESASTNQTSMYLCASSLISGGHTGELFFGEGSRLTVL.

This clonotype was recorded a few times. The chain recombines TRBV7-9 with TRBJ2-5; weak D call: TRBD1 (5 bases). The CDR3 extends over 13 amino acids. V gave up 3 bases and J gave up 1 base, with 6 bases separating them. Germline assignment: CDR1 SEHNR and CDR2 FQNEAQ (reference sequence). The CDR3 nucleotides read TGTGCCAGCAGCTTGGACATCCAAGAGACCCAGTACTTC. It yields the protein CASSLDIQETQYF.

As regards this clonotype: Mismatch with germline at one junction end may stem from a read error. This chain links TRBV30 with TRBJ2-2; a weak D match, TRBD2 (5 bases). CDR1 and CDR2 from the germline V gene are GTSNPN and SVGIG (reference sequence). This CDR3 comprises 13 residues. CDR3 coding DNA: TGTGCCTGGAGTGTACGAGATACCGGGAAGCTGTTTTTT. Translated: CAWSVRDTGKLFF.

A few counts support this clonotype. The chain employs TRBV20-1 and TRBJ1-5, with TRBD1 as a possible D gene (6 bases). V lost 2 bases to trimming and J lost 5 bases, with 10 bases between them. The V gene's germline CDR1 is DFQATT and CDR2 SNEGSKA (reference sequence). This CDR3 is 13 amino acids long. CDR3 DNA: TGCAGTGCTAGAAGACAGGTTGATCAGCCCCAGCATTTT. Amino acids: CSARRQVDQPQHF.

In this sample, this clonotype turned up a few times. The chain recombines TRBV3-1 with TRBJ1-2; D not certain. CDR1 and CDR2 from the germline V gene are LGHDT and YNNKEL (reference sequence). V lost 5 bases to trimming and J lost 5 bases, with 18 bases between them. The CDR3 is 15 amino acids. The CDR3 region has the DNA TGTGCCAGCAGCACCCGGGCCAGCCCTGGGTATGGCTACACCTTC. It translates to CASSTRASPGYGYTF.

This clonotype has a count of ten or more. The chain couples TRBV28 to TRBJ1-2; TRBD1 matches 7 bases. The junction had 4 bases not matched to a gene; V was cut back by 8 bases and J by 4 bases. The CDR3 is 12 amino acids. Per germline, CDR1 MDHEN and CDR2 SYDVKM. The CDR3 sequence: CASRQGTYGYTF. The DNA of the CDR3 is TGTGCCAGCCGACAGGGTACCTATGGCTACACCTTC.

In DNA, the CDR3 is TGCGCCAGCAGCGCGGCTCTAGAGATCGCCTACAATGAGCAGTTCTTC. Translating it yields CASSAALEIAYNEQFF. The rearrangement links TRBV4-1 to TRBJ2-1; no definite D call. The V gene's germline CDR1 is MGHRA and CDR2 YSYEKL. The CDR3 sequence is 16 residues long. V was shortened by 5 bases and J by 2 bases, with 16 bases between the two germline ends.